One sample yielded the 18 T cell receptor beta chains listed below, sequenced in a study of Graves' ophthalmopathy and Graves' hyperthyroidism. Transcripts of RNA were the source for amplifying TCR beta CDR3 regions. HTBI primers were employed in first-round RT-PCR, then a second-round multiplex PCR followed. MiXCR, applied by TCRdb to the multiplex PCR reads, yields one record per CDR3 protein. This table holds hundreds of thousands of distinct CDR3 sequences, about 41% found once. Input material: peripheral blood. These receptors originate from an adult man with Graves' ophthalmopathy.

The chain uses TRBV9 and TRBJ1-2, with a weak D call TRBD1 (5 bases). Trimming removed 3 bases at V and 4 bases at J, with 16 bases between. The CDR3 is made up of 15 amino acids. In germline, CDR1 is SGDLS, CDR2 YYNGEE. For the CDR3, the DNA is TGTGCCAGCAGCGCCCTGGGCAGGGCTGGCTATGGCTACACCTTC. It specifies CASSALGRAGYGYTF. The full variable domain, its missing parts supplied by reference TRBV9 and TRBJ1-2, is DSGVTQTPKHLITATGQRVTLRCSPRSGDLSVYWYQQSLDQGLQFLIQYYNGEERAKGNILERFSAQQFPDLHSELNLSSLELGDSALYFCASSALGRAGYGYTFGSGTRLTVV.

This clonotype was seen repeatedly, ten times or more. The CDR3 sequence: CASSPRTGGIYEQYF. CDR3 coding DNA: TGTGCCAGCAGTCCCCGGACAGGTGGGATCTACGAGCAGTACTTC. The chain carries TRBV7-9 and TRBJ2-7; TRBD1 matches 7 bases. The V segment lost 6 bases and the J segment 3 bases; nucleotides outside the gene matches: 11. The germline gives CDR1 SEHNR, CDR2 FQNEAQ (reference sequence). The CDR3 runs 15 residues.

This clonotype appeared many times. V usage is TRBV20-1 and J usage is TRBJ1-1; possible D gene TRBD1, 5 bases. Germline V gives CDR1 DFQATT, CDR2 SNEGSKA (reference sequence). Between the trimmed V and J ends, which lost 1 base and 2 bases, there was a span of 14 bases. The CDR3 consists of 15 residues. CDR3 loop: CSARVLGRRNTEAFF. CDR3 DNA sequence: TGCAGTGCTAGAGTCTTGGGACGGAGAAACACTGAAGCTTTCTTT.

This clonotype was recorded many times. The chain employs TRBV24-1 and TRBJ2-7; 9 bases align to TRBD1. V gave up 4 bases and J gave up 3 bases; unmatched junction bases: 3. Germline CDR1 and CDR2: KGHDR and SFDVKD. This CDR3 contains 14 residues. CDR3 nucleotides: TGTGCCACCAGTGAAACAGGGGGCCGCTACGAGCAGTACTTC. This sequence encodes CATSETGGRYEQYF.

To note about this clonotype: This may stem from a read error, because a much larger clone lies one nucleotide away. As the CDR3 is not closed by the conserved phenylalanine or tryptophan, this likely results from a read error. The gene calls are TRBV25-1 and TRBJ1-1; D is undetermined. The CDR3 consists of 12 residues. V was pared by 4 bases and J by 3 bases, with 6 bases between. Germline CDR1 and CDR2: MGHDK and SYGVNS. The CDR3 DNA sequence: TGTGCCAGCAGTGTCATGGACACTGAAGCTTTCCTT. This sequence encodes CASSVMDTEAFL.

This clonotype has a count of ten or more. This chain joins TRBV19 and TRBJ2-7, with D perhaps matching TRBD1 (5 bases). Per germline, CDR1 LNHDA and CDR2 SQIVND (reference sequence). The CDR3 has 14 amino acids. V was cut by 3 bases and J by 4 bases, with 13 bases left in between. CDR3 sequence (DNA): TGTGCCAGTAGTATCCAAGGCAGGGCTTACGAGCAGTACTTC. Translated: CASSIQGRAYEQYF.

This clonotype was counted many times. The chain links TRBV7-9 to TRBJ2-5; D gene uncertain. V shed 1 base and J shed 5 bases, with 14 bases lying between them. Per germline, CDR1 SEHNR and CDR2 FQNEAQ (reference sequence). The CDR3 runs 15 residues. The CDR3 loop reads CASSLGVGIAETQYF. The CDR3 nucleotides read TGTGCCAGCAGCTTAGGGGTAGGGATTGCGGAGACCCAGTACTTC.

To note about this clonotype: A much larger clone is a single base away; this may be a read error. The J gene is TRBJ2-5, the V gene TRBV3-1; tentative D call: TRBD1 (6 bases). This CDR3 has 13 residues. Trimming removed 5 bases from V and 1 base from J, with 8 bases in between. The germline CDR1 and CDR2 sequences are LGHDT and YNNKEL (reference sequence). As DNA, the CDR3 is TGTGCCAGCAGCTGGACAGCCCAAGAGACCCAGTACTTC. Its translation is CASSWTAQETQYF.

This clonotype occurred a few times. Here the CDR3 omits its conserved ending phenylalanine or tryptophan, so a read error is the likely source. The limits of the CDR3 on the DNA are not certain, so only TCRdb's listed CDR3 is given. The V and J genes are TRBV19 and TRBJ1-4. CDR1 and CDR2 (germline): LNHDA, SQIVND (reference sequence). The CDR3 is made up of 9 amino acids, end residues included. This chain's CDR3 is CASSTRAYS.

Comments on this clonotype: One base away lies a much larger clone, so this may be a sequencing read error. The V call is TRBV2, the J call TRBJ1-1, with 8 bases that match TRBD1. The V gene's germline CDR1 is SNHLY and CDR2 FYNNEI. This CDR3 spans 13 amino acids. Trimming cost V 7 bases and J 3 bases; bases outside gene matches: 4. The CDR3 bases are TGTGCCAGCACCCTGACAGGGGACACTGAAGCTTTCTTT. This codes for CASTLTGDTEAFF.

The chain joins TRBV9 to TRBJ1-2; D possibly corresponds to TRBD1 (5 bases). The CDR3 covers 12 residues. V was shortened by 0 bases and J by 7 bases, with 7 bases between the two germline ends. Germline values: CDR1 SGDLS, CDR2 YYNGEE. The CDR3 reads CASSVGGGGYTF. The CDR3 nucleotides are TGTGCCAGCAGCGTAGGGGGCGGTGGCTACACCTTC.

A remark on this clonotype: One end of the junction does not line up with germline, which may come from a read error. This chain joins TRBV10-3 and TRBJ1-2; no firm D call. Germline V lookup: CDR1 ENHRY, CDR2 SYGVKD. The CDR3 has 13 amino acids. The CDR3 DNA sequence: TGTGCCAGCAGTTACGCGAAGGCACATGGCTACACCTTC. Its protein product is CASSYAKAHGYTF.

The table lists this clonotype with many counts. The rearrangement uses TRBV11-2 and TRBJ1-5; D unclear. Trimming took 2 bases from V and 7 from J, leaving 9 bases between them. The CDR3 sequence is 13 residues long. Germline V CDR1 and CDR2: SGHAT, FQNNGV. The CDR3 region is CASSLNSGQPQHF. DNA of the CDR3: TGTGCCAGCAGCTTAAACTCTGGACAGCCCCAGCATTTT.

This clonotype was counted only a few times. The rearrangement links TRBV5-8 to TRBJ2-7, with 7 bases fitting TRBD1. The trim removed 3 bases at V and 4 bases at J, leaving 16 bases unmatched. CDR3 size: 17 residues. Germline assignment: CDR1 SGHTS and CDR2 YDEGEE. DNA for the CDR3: TGTGCCAGCAGCTCACAGACAGGGATCCGATATGTATACGAGCAGTACTTC. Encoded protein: CASSSQTGIRYVYEQYF. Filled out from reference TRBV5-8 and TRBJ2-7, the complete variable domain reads EAGVTQSPTHLIKTRGQQATLRCSPISGHTSVYWYQQALGLGLQFLLWYDEGEERNRGNFPPRFSGRQFPNYSSELNVNALELEDSALYLCASSSQTGIRYVYEQYFGPGTRLTVT.

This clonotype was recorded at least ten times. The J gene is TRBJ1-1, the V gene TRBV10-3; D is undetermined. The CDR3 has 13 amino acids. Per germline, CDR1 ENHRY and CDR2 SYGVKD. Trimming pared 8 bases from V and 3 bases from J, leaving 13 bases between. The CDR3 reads CAIGRGFDTEAFF. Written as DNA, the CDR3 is TGTGCCATCGGAAGAGGCTTTGACACTGAAGCTTTCTTT.

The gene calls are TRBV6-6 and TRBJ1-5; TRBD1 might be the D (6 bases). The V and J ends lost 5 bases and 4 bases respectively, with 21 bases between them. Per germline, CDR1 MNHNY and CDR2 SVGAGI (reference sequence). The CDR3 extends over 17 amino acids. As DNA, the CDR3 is TGTGCCAGCAGTGAAATGGGGGGGGCCTCCGTTAATCAGCCCCAGCATTTT. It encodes CASSEMGGASVNQPQHF.

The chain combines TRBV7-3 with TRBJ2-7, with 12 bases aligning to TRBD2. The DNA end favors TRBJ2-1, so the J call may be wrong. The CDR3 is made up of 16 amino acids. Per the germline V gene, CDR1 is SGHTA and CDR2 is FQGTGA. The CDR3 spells CASSANLAGGPNEQFF. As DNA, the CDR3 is TGTGCCAGCAGCGCTAACCTAGCGGGGGGGCCGAATGAGCAGTTCTTC.

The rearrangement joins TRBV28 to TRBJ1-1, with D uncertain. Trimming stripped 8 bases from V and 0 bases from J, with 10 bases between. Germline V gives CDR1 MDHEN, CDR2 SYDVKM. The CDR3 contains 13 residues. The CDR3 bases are TGTGCCAGCCTCAGGCGGTTGAACACTGAAGCTTTCTTT. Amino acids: CASLRRLNTEAFF.